Here is one TCR beta chain with its context. Antigen unknown. In the PCR, 60 Vbeta and 13 Jbeta primers were used. The protocol was immunoSEQ multiplex PCR, while the TCRdb copy is restricted to in-frame clones and leaves out a portion. The sample has 170,000 or so clones; about 85% are singletons. This entry belongs to a study of cytomegalovirus exposure and HLA in healthy donors. Whole-study findings and limits: There were under 200 TCR beta chains listed as cytomegalovirus-associated. Being indistinguishable, some V segments were excluded, TRBV6-2 and TRBV6-3 among them.

The CDR3 is made up of 20 amino acids. The V end was cut by 2 bases, the J end by 2 bases, with 27 bases between. The germline CDR1 and CDR2 sequences are SGHVS and FQNEAQ. The specimen was PBMCs. This sequence originates from a young man in good health and CMV-seronegative. The chain joins TRBV7-8 to TRBJ2-5; weak D call: TRBD1 (7 bases). The CDR3: CASSLNQGGTVTPSQETQYF. For the CDR3, the DNA is TGTGCCAGCAGCTTAAACCAGGGCGGGACAGTGACACCTTCTCAAGAGACCCAGTACTTC.